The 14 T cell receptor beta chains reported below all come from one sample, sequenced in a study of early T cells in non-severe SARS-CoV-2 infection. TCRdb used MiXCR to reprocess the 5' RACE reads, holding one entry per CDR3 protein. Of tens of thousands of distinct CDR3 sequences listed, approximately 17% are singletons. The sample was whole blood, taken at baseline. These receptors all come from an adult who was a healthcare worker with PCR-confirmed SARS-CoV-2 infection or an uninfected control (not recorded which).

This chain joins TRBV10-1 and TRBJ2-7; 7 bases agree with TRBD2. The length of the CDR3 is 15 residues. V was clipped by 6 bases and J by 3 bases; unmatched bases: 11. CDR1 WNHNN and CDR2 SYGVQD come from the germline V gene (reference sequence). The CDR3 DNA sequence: TGCGCCAGCAGCTGGGGGAGGGTCGGTGGCTACGAGCAGTACTTC. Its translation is CASSWGRVGGYEQYF.

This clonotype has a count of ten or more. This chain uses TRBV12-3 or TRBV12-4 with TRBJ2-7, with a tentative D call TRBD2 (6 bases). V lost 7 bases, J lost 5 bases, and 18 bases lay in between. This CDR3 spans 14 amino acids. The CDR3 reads CASTPTGVVDEQYF. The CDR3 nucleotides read TGTGCCAGCACCCCCACGGGAGTAGTCGACGAGCAGTACTTC.

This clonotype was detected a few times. The CDR3: CASSEGVGRGDTEAFF. The CDR3 nucleotides read TGTGCCAGCAGTGAAGGCGTCGGGCGGGGGGACACTGAAGCTTTCTTT. The rearrangement links TRBV25-1 to TRBJ1-1, with a possible D match to TRBD1 (5 bases). Trimming left V 2 bases short and J 3 bases short, with 16 bases between. CDR1 MGHDK and CDR2 SYGVNS come from the germline V gene. The CDR3 consists of 16 residues.

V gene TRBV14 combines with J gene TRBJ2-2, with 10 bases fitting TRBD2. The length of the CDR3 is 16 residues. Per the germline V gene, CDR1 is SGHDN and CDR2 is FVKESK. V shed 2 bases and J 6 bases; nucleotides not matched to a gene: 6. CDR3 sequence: CASSQRGTSVPGELFF. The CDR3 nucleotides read TGTGCCAGCAGCCAACGCGGGACTAGCGTTCCCGGGGAGCTGTTTTTT.

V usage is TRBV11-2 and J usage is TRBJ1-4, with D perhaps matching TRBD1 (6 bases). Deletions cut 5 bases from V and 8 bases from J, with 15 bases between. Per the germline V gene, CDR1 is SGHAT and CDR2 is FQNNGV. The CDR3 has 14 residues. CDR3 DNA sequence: TGTGCCAGCAGCCCACCAGGGGTTTGGGAAAAACTGTTTTTT. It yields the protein CASSPPGVWEKLFF.

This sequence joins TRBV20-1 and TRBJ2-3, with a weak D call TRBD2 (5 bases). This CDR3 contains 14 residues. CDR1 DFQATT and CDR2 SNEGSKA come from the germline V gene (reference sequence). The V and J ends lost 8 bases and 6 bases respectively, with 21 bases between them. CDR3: CSFERGQVADTQYF. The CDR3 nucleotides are TGCAGTTTTGAAAGAGGGCAGGTGGCCGATACGCAGTATTTT.

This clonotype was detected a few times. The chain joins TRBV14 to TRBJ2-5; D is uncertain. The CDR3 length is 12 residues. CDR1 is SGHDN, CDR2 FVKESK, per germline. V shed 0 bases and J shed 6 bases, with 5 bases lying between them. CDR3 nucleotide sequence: TGTGCCAGCAGCCAAGAGGAGCAGACCCAGTACTTC. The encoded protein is CASSQEEQTQYF.

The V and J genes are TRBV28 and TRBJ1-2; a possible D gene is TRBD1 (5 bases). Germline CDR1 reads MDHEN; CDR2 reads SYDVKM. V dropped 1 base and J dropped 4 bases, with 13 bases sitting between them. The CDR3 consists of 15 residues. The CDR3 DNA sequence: TGTGCCAGCAGTTTATCTAGGGGAGGCGGCTATGGCTACACCTTC. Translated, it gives CASSLSRGGGYGYTF.

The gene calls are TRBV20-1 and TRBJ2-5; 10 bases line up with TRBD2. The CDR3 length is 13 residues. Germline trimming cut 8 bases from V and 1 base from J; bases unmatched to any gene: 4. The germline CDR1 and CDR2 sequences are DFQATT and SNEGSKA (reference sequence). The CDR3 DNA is TGCAGTATAGCGGGAGGCGCCCAAGAGACCCAGTACTTC. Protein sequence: CSIAGGAQETQYF.

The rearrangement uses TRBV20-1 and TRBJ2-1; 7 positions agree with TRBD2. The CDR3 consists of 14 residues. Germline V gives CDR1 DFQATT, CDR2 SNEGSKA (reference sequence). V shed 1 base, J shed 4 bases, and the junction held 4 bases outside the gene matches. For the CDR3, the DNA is TGCAGTGCTAGAGGGACTAGAGGTTACAATGAGCAGTTCTTC. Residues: CSARGTRGYNEQFF.

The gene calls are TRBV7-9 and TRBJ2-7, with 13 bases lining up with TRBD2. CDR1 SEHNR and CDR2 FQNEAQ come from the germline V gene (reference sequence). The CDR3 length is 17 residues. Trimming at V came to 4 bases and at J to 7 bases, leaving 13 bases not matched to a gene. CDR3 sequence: CASSSLAGGPHSGEQYF. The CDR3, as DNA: TGTGCCAGCAGCTCACTAGCGGGAGGGCCACATTCGGGGGAGCAGTACTTC.

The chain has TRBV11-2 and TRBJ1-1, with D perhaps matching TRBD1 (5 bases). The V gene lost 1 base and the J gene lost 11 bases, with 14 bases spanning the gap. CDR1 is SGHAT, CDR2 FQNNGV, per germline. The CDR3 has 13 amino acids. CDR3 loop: CASSLVRWTRAFF. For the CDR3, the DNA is TGTGCCAGCAGCTTAGTCCGATGGACACGGGCTTTCTTT.

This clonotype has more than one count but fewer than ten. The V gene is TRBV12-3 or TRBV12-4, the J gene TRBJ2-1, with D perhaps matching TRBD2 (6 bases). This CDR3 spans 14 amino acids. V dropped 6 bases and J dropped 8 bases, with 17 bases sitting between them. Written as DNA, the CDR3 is TGTGCCAGCAGCCGCCACCGACTAGTTTATGAGCAGTTCTTC. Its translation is CASSRHRLVYEQFF.

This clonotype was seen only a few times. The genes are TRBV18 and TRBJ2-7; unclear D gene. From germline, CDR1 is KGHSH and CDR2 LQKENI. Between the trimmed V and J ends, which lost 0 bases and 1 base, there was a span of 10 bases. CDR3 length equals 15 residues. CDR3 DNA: TGTGCCAGCTCACCACCGGTGAGGCAGTCCTACGAGCAGTACTTC. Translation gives CASSPPVRQSYEQYF.